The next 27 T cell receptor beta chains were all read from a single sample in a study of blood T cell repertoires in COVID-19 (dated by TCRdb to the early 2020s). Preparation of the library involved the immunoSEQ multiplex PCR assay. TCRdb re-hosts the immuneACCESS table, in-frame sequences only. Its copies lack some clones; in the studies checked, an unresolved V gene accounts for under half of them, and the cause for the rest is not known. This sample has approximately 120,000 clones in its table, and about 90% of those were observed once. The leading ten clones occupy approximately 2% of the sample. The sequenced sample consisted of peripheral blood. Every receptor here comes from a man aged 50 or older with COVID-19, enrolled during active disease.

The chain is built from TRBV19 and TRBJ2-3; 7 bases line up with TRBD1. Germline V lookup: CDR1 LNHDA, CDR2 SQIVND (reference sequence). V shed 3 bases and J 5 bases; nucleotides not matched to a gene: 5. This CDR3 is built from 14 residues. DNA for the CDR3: TGTGCCAGTAGTATGTTAAGGGGGCAAGATACGCAGTATTTT. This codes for CASSMLRGQDTQYF.

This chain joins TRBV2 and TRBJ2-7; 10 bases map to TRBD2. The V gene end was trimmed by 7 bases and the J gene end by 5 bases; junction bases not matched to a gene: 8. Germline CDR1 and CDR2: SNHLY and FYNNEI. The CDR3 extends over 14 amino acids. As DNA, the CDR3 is TGTGCCAGCACTCCGGGACTAGCGAGCCACGAGCAGTACTTC. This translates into CASTPGLASHEQYF.

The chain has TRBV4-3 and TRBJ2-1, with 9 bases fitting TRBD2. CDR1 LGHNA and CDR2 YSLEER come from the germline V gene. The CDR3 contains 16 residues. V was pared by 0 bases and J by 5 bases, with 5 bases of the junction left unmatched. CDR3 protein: CASSQDLGLANNEQFF. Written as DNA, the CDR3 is TGCGCCAGCAGCCAAGATTTAGGACTAGCGAACAATGAGCAGTTCTTC.

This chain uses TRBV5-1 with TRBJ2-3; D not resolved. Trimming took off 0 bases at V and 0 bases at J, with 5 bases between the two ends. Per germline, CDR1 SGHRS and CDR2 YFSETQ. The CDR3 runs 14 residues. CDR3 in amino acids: CASSLAPSTDTQYF. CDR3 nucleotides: TGCGCCAGCAGCTTGGCTCCTAGCACAGATACGCAGTATTTT.

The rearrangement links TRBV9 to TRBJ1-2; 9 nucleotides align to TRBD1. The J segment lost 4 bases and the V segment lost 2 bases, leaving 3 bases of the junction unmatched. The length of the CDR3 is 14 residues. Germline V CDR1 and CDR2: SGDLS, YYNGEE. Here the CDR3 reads CASSVATGGYGYTF. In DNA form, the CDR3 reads TGTGCCAGCAGCGTGGCGACAGGGGGCTATGGCTACACCTTC.

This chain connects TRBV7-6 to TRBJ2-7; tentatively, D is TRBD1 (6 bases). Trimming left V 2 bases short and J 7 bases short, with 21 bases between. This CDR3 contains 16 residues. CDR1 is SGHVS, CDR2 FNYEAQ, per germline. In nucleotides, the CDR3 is TGTGCCAGCAGCTTATCTGTAGCAGGGGCGCCCCTAGAGCAGTACTTC. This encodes CASSLSVAGAPLEQYF.

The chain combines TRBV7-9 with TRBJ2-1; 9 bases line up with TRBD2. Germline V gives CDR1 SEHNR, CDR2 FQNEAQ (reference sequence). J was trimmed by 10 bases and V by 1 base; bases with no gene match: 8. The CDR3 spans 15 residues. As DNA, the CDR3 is TGTGCCAGCAGCTTAGTGGGTCTAGCGGGAAAAGAGCAGTTCTTC. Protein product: CASSLVGLAGKEQFF.

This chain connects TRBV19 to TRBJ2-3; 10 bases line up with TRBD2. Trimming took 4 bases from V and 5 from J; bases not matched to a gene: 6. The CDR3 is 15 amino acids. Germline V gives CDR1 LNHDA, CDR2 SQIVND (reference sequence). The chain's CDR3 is CASSKREGLEDTQYF. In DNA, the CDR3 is TGTGCCAGTAGTAAGCGGGAGGGCCTGGAAGATACGCAGTATTTT.

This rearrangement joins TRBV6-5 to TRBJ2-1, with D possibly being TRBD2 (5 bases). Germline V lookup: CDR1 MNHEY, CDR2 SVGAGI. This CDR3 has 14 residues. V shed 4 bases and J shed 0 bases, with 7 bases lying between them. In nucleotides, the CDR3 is TGTGCCAGCAGTTCAGGACTCTCCTACAATGAGCAGTTCTTC. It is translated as CASSSGLSYNEQFF.

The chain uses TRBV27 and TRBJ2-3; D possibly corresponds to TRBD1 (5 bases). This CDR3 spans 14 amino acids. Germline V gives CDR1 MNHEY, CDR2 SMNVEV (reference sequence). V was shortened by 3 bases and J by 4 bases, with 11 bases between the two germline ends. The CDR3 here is CASSFRTQSDTQYF. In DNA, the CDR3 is TGTGCCAGCAGTTTCCGGACACAATCAGATACGCAGTATTTT.

CDR3 nucleotide sequence: TGTGCCAGCAGCGTAGATGCCAGGGGGGCTACACCCCTCCACTTT. Encoded protein: CASSVDARGATPLHF. The rearrangement uses TRBV9 and TRBJ1-6; 7 nucleotides align to TRBD1. Looked up from germline, CDR1 is SGDLS and CDR2 is YYNGEE. This CDR3 is built from 15 residues. V lost 0 bases and J lost 11; bases outside the gene matches: 8.

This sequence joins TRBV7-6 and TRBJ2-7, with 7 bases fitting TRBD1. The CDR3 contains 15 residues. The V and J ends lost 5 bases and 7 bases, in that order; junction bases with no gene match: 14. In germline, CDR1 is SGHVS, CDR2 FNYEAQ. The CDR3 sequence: CASSTDRDNLGEQYF. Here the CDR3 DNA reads TGTGCCAGCAGCACCGACAGGGACAATCTGGGGGAGCAGTACTTC.

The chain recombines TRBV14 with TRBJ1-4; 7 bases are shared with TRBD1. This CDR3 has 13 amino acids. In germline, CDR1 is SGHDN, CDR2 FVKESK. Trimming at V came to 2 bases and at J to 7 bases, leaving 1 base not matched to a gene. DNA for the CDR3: TGTGCCAGCAGCCAATGGGACAGTGAAAAACTGTTTTTT. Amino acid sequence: CASSQWDSEKLFF.

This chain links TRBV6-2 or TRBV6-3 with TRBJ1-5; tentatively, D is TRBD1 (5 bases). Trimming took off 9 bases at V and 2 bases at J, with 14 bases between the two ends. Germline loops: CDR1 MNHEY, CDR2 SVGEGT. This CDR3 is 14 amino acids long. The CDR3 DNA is TGTGCCAGTAGTCCCCCGACAGGCAATCAGCCCCAGCATTTT. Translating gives CASSPPTGNQPQHF.

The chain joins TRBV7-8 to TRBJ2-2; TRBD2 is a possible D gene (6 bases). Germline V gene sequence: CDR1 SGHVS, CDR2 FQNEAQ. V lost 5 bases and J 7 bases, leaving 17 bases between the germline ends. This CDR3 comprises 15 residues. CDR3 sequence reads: CASSQRSGQVGELFF. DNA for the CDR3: TGTGCCAGCAGCCAACGCAGCGGGCAAGTCGGGGAGCTGTTTTTT.

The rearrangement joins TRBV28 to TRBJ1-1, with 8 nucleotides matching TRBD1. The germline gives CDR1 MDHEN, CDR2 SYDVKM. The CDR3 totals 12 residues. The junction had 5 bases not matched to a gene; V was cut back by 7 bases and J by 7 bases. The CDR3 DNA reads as TGTGCCAGCACTATCGACAGGGGTGAAGCTTTCTTT. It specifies CASTIDRGEAFF.

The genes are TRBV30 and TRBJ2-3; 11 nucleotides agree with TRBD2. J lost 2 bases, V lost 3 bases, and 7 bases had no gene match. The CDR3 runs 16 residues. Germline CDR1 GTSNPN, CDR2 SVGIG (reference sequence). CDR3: CAWRPIAGGPTDTQYF. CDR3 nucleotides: TGTGCCTGGAGACCTATAGCGGGAGGGCCCACAGATACGCAGTATTTT.

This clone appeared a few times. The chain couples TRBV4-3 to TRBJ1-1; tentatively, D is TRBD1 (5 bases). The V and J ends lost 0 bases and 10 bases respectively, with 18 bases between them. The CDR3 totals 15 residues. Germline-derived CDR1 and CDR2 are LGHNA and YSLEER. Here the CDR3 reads CASSQDRQGFYPAFF. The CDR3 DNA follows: TGCGCCAGCAGCCAAGATCGTCAGGGTTTTTATCCAGCTTTCTTT.

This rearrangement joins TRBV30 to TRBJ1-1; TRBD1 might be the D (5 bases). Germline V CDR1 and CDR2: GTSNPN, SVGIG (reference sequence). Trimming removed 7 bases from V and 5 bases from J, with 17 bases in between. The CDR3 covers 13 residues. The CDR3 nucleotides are TGTGCCTCCCTCGGGGGGGGGTGGACTGAAGCTTTCTTT. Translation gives CASLGGGWTEAFF.

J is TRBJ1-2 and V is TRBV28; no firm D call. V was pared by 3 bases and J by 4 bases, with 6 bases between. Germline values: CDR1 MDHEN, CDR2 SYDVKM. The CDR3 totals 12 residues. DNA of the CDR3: TGTGCCAGCAGTTTGGTAGCCTATGGCTACACCTTC. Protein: CASSLVAYGYTF.

CDR3 residues: CASNRGDYGYTF. The CDR3, as DNA: TGTGCCAGCAACAGGGGCGATTATGGCTACACCTTC. The V gene is TRBV12-3 or TRBV12-4, the J gene TRBJ1-2, with 7 positions matching TRBD1. CDR3 length equals 12 residues. V shed 7 bases, J shed 5 bases, and the junction held 4 bases outside the gene matches.

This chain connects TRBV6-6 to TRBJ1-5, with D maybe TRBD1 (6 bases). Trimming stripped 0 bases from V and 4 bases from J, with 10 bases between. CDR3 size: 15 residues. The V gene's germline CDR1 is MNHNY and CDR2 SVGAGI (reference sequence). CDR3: CASSYSMGANQPQHF. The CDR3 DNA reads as TGTGCCAGCAGTTACTCGATGGGGGCTAATCAGCCCCAGCATTTT.

The CDR3 nucleotides read TGTGCCAGCAGCGTTAGGAGAGGGCTTTACGAGCAGTACGTC. Translating it yields CASSVRRGLYEQYV. This chain links TRBV5-6 with TRBJ2-7, with D possibly being TRBD2 (5 bases). CDR1 and CDR2 from the germline V gene are SGHDT and YYEEEE. V lost 4 bases and J lost 4, with 15 bases in between. CDR3 length: 14 residues.

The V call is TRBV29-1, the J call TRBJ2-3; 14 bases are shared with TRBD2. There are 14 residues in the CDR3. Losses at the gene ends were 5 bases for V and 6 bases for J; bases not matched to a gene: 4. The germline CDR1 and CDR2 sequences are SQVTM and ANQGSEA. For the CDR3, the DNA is TGCAGCGTTTCGGGACTAGCGGGAGCGGATACGCAGTATTTT. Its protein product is CSVSGLAGADTQYF.

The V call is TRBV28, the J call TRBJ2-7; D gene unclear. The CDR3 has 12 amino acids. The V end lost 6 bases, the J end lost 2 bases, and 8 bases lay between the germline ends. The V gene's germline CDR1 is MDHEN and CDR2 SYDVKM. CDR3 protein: CASRSGAYEQYF. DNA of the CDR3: TGTGCCAGCAGATCAGGCGCCTACGAGCAGTACTTC.

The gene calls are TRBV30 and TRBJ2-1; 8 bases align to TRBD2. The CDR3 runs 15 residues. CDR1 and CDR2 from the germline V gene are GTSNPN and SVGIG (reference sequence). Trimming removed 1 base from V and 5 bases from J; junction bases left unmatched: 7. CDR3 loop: CAWSAPSGYNNEQFF. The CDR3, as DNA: TGTGCCTGGAGTGCCCCTAGCGGGTATAACAATGAGCAGTTCTTC.

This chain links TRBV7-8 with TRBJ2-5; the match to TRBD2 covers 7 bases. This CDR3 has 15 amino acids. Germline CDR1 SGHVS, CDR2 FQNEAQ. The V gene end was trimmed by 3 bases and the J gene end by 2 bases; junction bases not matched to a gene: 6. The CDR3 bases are TGTGCCAGCAGCTTCTCATTGGGACTACAAGAGACCCAGTACTTC. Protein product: CASSFSLGLQETQYF.